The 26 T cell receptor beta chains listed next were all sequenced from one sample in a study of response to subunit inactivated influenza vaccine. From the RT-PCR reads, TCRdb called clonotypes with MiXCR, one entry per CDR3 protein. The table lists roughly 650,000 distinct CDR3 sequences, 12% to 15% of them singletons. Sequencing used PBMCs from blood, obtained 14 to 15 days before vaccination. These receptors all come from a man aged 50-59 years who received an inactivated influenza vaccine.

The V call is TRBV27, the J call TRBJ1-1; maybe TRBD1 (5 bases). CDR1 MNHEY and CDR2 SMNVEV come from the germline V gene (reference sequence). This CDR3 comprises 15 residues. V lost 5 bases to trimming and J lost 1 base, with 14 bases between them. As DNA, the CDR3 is TGTGCCAGCAGTACTCGTCGGGGGAGGAACACTGAAGCTTTCTTT. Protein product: CASSTRRGRNTEAFF.

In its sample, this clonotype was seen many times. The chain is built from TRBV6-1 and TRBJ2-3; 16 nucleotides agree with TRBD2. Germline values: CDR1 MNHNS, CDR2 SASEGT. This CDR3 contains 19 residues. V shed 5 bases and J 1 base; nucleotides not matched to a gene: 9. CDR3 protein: CASSRTGLAGGPGTDTQYF. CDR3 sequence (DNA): TGTGCCAGCAGTCGTACGGGACTAGCGGGAGGGCCCGGCACAGATACGCAGTATTTT.

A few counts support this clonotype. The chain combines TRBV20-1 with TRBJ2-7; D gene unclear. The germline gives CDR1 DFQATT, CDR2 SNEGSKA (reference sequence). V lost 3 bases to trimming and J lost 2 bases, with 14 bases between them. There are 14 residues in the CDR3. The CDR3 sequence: CSASSQLKTYEQYF. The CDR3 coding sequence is TGCAGTGCTAGCAGCCAGCTAAAAACCTACGAGCAGTACTTC.

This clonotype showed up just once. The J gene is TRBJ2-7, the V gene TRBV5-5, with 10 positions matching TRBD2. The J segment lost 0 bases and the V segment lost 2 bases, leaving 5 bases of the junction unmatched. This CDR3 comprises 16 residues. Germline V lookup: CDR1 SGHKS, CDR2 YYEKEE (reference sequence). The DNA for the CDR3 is TGTGCCAGCAGCTTCCGACTAGCGGGCGGCTCCTACGAGCAGTACTTC. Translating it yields CASSFRLAGGSYEQYF.

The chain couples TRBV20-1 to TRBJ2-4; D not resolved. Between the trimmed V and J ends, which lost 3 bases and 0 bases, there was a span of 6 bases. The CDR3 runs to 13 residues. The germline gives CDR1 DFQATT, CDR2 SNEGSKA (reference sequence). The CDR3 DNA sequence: TGCAGTGCTAGTACCGTAGCCAAAAACATTCAGTACTTC. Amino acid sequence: CSASTVAKNIQYF.

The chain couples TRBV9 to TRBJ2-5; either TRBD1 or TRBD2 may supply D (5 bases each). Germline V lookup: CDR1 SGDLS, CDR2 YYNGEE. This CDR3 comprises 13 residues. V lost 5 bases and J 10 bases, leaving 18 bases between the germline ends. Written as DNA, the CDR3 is TGTGCCAGCAGTGCCCGTGGGGACGGGATCCAGTACTTC. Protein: CASSARGDGIQYF.

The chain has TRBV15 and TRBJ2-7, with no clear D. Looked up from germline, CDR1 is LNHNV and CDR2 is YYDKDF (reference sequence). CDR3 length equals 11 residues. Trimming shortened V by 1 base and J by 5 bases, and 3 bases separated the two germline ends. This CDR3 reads CATSRGNEQYF. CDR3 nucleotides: TGTGCCACCAGCAGAGGTAACGAGCAGTACTTC.

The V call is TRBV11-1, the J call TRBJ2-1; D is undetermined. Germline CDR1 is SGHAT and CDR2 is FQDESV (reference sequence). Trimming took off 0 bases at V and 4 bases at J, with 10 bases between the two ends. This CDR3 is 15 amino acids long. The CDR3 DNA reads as TGTGCCAGCAGCTTAGCGATCGGGCCTTACAATGAGCAGTTCTTC. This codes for CASSLAIGPYNEQFF.

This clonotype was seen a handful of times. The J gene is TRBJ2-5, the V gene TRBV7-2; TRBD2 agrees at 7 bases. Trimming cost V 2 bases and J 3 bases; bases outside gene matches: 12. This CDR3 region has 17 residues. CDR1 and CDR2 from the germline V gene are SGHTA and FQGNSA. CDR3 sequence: CASSLMSGSGLKETQYF. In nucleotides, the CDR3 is TGTGCCAGCAGCTTAATGTCTGGTAGCGGGTTAAAAGAGACCCAGTACTTC.

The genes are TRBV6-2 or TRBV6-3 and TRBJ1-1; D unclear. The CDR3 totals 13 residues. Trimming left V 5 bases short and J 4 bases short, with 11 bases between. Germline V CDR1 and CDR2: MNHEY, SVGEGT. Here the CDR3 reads CASSPSRTTEAFF. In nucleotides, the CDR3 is TGTGCCAGCAGTCCTTCAAGGACCACTGAAGCTTTCTTT.

CDR3 loop: CASSQDSLLAGYGGSTDTQYF. The CDR3 DNA sequence: TGTGCCAGCAGCCAAGATTCGCTGCTAGCGGGATATGGAGGTAGCACAGATACGCAGTATTTT. The genes are TRBV4-2 and TRBJ2-3, with 9 bases that match TRBD2. The J segment lost 0 bases and the V segment lost 0 bases, leaving 16 bases of the junction unmatched. The germline CDR1 and CDR2 sequences are LGHNA and YNFKEQ. The CDR3 spans 21 residues.

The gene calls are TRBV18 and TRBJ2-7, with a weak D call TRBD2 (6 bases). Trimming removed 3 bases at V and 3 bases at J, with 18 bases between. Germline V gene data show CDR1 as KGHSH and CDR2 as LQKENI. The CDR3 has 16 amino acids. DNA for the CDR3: TGTGCCAGCTCACCCTCACCGGGGGTTAAGTTCTACGAGCAGTACTTC. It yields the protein CASSPSPGVKFYEQYF.

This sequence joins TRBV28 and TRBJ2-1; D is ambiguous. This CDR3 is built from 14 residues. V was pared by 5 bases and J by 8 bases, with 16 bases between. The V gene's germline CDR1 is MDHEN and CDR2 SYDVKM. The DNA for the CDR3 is TGTGCCAGCAGTCCTACCGCAACAGATGATGAGCAGTTCTTC. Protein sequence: CASSPTATDDEQFF. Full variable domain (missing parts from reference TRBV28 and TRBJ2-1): DVKVTQSSRYLVKRTGEKVFLECVQDMDHENMFWYRQDPGLGLRLIYFSYDVKMKEKGDIPEGYSVSREKKERFSLILESASTNQTSMYLCASSPTATDDEQFFGPGTRLTVL.

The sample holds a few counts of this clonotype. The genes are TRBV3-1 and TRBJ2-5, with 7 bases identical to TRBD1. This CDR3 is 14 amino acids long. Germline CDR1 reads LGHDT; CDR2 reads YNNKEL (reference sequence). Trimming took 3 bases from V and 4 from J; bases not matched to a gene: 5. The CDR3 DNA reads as TGTGCCAGCAGCCAGGGACAGTCTGTAGAGACCCAGTACTTC. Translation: CASSQGQSVETQYF.

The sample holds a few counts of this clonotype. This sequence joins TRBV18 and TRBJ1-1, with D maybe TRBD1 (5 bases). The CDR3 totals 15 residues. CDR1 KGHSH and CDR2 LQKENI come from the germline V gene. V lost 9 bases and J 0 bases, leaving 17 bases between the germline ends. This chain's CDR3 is CASLSGGSLNTEAFF. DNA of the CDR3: TGTGCCAGTCTTTCGGGGGGTTCCCTGAACACTGAAGCTTTCTTT.

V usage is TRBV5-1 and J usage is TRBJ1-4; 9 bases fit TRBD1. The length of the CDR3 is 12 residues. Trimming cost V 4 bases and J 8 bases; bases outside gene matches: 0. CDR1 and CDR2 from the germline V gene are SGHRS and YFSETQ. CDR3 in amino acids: CASSGQGEKLFF. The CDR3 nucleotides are TGCGCCAGCAGCGGACAGGGGGAAAAACTGTTTTTT.

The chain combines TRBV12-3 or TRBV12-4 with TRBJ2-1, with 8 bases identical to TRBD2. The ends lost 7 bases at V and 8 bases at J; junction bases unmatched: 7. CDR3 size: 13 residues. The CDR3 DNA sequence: TGTGCCAGCACCCTGACTAGCGTTGATGAGCAGTTCTTC. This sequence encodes CASTLTSVDEQFF.

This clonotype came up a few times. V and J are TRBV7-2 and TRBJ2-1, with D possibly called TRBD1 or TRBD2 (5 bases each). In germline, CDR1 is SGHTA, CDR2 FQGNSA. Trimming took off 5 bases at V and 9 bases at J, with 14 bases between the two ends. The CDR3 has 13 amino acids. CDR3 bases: TGTGCCAGCAGCCCCGAGGGGACGTTTGAGCAGTTCTTC. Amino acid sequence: CASSPEGTFEQFF.

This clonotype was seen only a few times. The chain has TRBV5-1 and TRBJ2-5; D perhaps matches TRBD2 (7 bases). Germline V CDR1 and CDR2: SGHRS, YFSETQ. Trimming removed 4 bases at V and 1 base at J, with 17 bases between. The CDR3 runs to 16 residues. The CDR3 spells CASSGGARSSQETQYF. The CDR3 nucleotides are TGCGCCAGCAGCGGGGGGGCTAGGAGTTCCCAAGAGACCCAGTACTTC.

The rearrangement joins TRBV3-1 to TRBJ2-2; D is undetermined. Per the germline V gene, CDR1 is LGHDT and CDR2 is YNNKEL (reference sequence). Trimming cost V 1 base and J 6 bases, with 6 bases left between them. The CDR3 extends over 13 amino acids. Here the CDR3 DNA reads TGTGCCAGCAGCCAAGTCAAGGCCGGGGAGCTGTTTTTT. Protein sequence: CASSQVKAGELFF.

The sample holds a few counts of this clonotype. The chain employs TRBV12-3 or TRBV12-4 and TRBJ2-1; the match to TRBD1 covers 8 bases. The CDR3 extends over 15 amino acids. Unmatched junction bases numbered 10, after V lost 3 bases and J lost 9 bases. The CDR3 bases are TGTGCCAGCAGTTTGACAGGGGCCCGGGAAGGTGAGCAGTTCTTC. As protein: CASSLTGAREGEQFF.

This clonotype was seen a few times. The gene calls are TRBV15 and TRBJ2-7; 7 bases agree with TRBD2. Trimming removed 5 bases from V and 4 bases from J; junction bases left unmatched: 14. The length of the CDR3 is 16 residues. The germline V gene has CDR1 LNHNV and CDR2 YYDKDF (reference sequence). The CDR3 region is CATSGHAREKYYEQYF. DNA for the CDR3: TGTGCCACCAGCGGCCACGCGCGGGAGAAATATTACGAGCAGTACTTC.

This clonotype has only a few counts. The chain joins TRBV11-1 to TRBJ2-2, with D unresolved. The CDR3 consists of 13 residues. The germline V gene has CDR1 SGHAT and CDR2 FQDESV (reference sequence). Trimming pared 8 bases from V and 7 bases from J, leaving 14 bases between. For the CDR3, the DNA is TGTGCCAGCCCTGACCTCCCGGGCGGGGAGCTGTTTTTT. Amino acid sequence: CASPDLPGGELFF.

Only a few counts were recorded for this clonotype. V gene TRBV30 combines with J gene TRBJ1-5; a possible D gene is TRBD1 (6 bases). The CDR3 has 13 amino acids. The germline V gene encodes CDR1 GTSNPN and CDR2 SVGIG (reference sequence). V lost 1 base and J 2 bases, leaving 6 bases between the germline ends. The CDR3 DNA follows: TGTGCCTGGAGTGCAGGGGGCAATCAGCCCCAGCATTTT. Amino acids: CAWSAGGNQPQHF.

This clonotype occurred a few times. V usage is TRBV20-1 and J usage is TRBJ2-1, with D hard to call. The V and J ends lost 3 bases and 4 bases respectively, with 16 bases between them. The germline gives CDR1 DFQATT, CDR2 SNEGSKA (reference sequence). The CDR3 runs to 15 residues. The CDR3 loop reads CSARGFVERYNEQFF. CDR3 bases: TGCAGTGCTAGGGGTTTTGTGGAGAGATACAATGAGCAGTTCTTC.

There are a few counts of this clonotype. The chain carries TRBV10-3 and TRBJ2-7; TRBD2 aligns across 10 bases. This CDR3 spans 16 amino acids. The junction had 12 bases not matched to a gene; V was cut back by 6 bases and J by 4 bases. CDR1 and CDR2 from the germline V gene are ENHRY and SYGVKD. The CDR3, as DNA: TGTGCCATCAGGGGGGGGCTAGCGGGAGACGGGTACGAGCAGTACTTC. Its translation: CAIRGGLAGDGYEQYF.